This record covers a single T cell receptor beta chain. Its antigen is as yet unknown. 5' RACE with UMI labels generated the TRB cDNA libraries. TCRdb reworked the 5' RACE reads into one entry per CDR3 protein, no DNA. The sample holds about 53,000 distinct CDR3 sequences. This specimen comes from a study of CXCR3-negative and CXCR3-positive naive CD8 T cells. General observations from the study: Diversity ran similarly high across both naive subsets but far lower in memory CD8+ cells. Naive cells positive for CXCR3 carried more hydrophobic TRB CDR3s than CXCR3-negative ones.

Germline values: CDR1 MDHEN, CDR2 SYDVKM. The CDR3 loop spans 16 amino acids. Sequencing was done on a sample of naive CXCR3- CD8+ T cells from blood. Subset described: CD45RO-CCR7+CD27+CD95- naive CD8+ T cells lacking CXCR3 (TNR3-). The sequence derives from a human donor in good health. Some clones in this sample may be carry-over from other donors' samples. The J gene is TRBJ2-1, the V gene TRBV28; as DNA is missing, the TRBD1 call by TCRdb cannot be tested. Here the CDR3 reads CASRPTGDSSYNEQFF.